Below are 10 T cell receptor beta chains sequenced from a single sample in a study of blood T cell repertoires in COVID-19. Some clones are missing from TCRdb's copy, which holds only in-frame ones; the method was immunoSEQ multiplex PCR. The sample shows around 130,000 clones, around 83% of them seen only once. The sample consisted of PBMCs or T cells enriched from blood (not recorded which). These receptor sequences come from a woman in her 30s who had recovered from COVID-19.

This clone was seen only a few times. The chain employs TRBV7-9 and TRBJ2-2; D is undetermined. This CDR3 comprises 13 residues. The germline V and J ends were trimmed by 5 bases and 7 bases, with 11 bases remaining between them. Germline lookup yields CDR1 SEHNR and CDR2 FQNEAQ (reference sequence). The CDR3 here is CASSLAASGELFF. The CDR3 DNA follows: TGTGCCAGCAGCCTCGCGGCGAGCGGGGAGCTGTTTTTT.

The chain recombines TRBV7-2 with TRBJ1-1; D possibly corresponds to TRBD1 (6 bases). With 6 bases removed from V and 1 base from J, the gap between germline ends came to 9 bases. Germline V gene lookup returns CDR1 SGHTA and CDR2 FQGNSA. The CDR3 is made up of 13 amino acids. In DNA form, the CDR3 reads TGTGCCAGCAGGCCACAGGGGAACACTGAAGCTTTCTTT. This sequence encodes CASRPQGNTEAFF.

J is TRBJ1-2 and V is TRBV5-5; D is unresolved. V was cut by 0 bases and J by 10 bases, with 16 bases left in between. Germline assignment: CDR1 SGHKS and CDR2 YYEKEE (reference sequence). The CDR3 consists of 14 residues. CDR3 loop: CASSLAVEGSAYTF. CDR3 sequence (DNA): TGTGCCAGCAGCTTGGCTGTTGAAGGGAGTGCCTACACCTTC.

This clone was seen more than once but under ten times. The V gene is TRBV5-1, the J gene TRBJ2-2; D is unresolved. This CDR3 is built from 14 residues. Looked up from germline, CDR1 is SGHRS and CDR2 is YFSETQ. V was clipped by 3 bases and J by 3 bases, with 9 bases between them. The CDR3 bases are TGCGCCAGCAGCTCTAGACCAGACACCGGGGAGCTGTTTTTT. It encodes CASSSRPDTGELFF.

This clone occurred a few times. The chain recombines TRBV7-2 with TRBJ2-2; 7 nucleotides agree with TRBD2. V shed 3 bases and J 4 bases; nucleotides not matched to a gene: 5. CDR3 length: 15 residues. Germline V gene data show CDR1 as SGHTA and CDR2 as FQGNSA. The CDR3 is CASSFGQRGTGELFF. CDR3 sequence (DNA): TGTGCCAGCAGCTTCGGCCAGCGGGGCACCGGGGAGCTGTTTTTT.

The V call is TRBV28, the J call TRBJ1-1; D perhaps matches TRBD1 (5 bases). Germline loops: CDR1 MDHEN, CDR2 SYDVKM. CDR3 length: 12 amino acids. V shed 11 bases and J shed 4 bases, with 14 bases lying between them. The CDR3 is CASREVVTEAFF. As DNA, the CDR3 is TGTGCCTCCAGGGAGGTCGTCACTGAAGCTTTCTTT.

The genes are TRBV11-2 and TRBJ2-3; D is uncertain. The CDR3 length is 14 residues. Germline V gene data show CDR1 as SGHAT and CDR2 as FQNNGV. Trimming took 6 bases from V and 2 from J, leaving 12 bases between them. This chain's CDR3 is CASRHDLSTDTQYF. CDR3 nucleotide sequence: TGTGCCAGCAGACACGACTTATCCACAGATACGCAGTATTTT.

The rearrangement uses TRBV18 and TRBJ1-1; D unclear. Germline CDR1 is KGHSH and CDR2 is LQKENI. The CDR3 sequence is 15 residues long. Trimming took 2 bases from V and 1 from J, leaving 11 bases between them. The CDR3 DNA reads as TGTGCCAGCTCACCAGAGAGGCAGCGGAACACTGAAGCTTTCTTT. It specifies CASSPERQRNTEAFF.

Written as DNA, the CDR3 is TGTGCCAGTAGGGATAATTCACAGGGGGCGAGGACTGAAGCTTTCTTT. Amino acid sequence: CASRDNSQGARTEAFF. This sequence joins TRBV19 and TRBJ1-1; 9 bases fit TRBD1. This CDR3 is built from 16 residues. The V gene's germline CDR1 is LNHDA and CDR2 SQIVND (reference sequence). V lost 6 bases to trimming and J lost 5 bases; unmatched junction nucleotides: 13.

The genes are TRBV5-1 and TRBJ2-7; maybe TRBD1 (6 bases). Trimming took 2 bases from V and 3 from J, leaving 9 bases between them. Germline V gene data show CDR1 as SGHRS and CDR2 as YFSETQ. The CDR3 is made up of 13 amino acids. CDR3 in amino acids: CASSLGQNYEQYF. CDR3 nucleotide sequence: TGCGCCAGCAGCTTAGGACAGAACTACGAGCAGTACTTC.